Below are 10 T cell receptor beta chains sequenced from a single sample in a study of identical twins. TCRdb itself ran the 5' RACE reads through MiXCR, one entry per CDR3 protein. The table lists about 470,000 distinct CDR3 sequences, less than 25% of them singletons. Another study also made use of these data, one on T cells expressing NK-cell markers.

Sequences were obtained from CD4+ T cells sorted from blood. The receptors originated from a woman in her late teens or twenties in good health.

The J gene is TRBJ2-1, the V gene TRBV12-3 or TRBV12-4; 8 positions match TRBD2. Trimming at V came to 6 bases and at J to 3 bases, leaving 10 bases not matched to a gene. The CDR3 runs 16 residues. The CDR3: CASSQEGTSNYNEQFF. CDR3 bases: TGTGCCAGCAGCCAGGAGGGGACTAGTAACTACAATGAGCAGTTCTTC.

J is TRBJ2-1 and V is TRBV4-2, with D perhaps given as TRBD1 or TRBD2 (6 bases each). The CDR3 contains 16 residues. Germline V gives CDR1 LGHNA, CDR2 YNFKEQ. Trimming stripped 4 bases from V and 4 bases from J, with 17 bases between. As DNA, the CDR3 is TGTGCCAGCAGCCCCGCGGTCCGGGGGCAATACAATGAGCAGTTCTTC. It is translated as CASSPAVRGQYNEQFF.

This clonotype was counted only a few times. The chain employs TRBV7-2 and TRBJ2-3; perhaps TRBD2 as D (5 bases). Germline V CDR1 and CDR2: SGHTA, FQGNSA. The CDR3 covers 16 residues. Deletions cut 5 bases from V and 2 bases from J, with 17 bases between. CDR3 in amino acids: CASSPGGRVPTDTQYF. DNA of the CDR3: TGTGCCAGCAGCCCGGGTGGGCGGGTCCCCACAGATACGCAGTATTTT. Full variable domain (missing parts from reference TRBV7-2 and TRBJ2-3): GAGVSQSPSNKVTEKGKDVELRCDPISGHTALYWYRQSLGQGLEFLIYFQGNSAPDKSGLPSDRFSAERTGGSVSTLTIQRTQQEDSAVYLCASSPGGRVPTDTQYFGPGTRLTVL.

V is TRBV7-2 and J is TRBJ2-2; D remains unclear. The CDR3 spans 15 residues. Germline CDR1 and CDR2: SGHTA and FQGNSA. Trimming left V 5 bases short and J 0 bases short, with 10 bases between. Here the CDR3 reads CASSPSRTNTGELFF. The CDR3 coding sequence is TGTGCCAGCAGCCCCAGCCGAACGAACACCGGGGAGCTGTTTTTT.

V and J are TRBV29-1 and TRBJ2-7; tentative D call: TRBD2 (5 bases). Germline V lookup: CDR1 SQVTM, CDR2 ANQGSEA. Between the trimmed V and J ends, which lost 5 bases and 7 bases, there was a span of 18 bases. This CDR3 has 13 residues. This CDR3 is CSVSTAPSGEQYF. Here the CDR3 DNA reads TGCAGCGTTTCGACGGCTCCCTCGGGGGAGCAGTACTTC.

The chain employs TRBV4-3 and TRBJ2-2; possible D gene TRBD1, 5 bases. The CDR3 spans 16 residues. V was trimmed by 0 bases and J by 3 bases, leaving 11 bases between them. CDR1 LGHNA and CDR2 YSLEER come from the germline V gene. The CDR3 sequence is CASSQDPPGYTGELFF. CDR3 DNA sequence: TGCGCCAGCAGCCAAGATCCCCCAGGGTACACCGGGGAGCTGTTTTTT.

V and J are TRBV20-1 and TRBJ2-3; TRBD2 aligns across 12 bases. V was pared by 4 bases and J by 5 bases, with 25 bases of the junction left unmatched. CDR3 size: 21 residues. Germline lookup yields CDR1 DFQATT and CDR2 SNEGSKA (reference sequence). Written as DNA, the CDR3 is TGCAGTGCTACCACCCCCGGATCGACTAGCGGGAGAAGTGGGTTTGGAGATACGCAGTATTTT. Protein sequence: CSATTPGSTSGRSGFGDTQYF.

This chain joins TRBV5-1 and TRBJ2-7; D is unresolved. The ends were cut back, 5 bases at V and 2 bases at J, with 14 bases in the middle. Germline loops: CDR1 SGHRS, CDR2 YFSETQ. The CDR3 loop spans 14 amino acids. The CDR3 here is CASRADPSTYEQYF. The CDR3 DNA follows: TGCGCCAGCAGGGCGGATCCTTCGACCTACGAGCAGTACTTC.

This clonotype occurred a few times. V gene TRBV10-2 combines with J gene TRBJ1-6, with 10 nucleotides matching TRBD1. From germline, CDR1 is WSHSY and CDR2 SAAADI. CDR3 size: 13 residues. Trimming at V came to 9 bases and at J to 10 bases, leaving 6 bases not matched to a gene. Written as DNA, the CDR3 is TGCGCCAGTGGGGACAGGGGTCGCTCACCCCTCCACTTT. It encodes CASGDRGRSPLHF.

The sample holds a few counts of this clonotype. This rearrangement joins TRBV15 to TRBJ1-1; D is uncertain. The germline V gene encodes CDR1 LNHNV and CDR2 YYDKDF (reference sequence). Trimming took off 2 bases at V and 1 base at J, with 5 bases between the two ends. The CDR3 totals 13 residues. The CDR3 nucleotides are TGTGCCACCAGCAGAAGGGAGAACACTGAAGCTTTCTTT. This encodes CATSRRENTEAFF.